What follows are 20 T cell receptor beta chains derived from one specimen sequenced in a study of OX40 agonist ivuxolimab in advanced cancers. TCRdb keeps only in-frame clones here, not all; method: immunoSEQ multiplex PCR. The repertoire consists of fewer than 90,000 clones, with roughly 88% occurring once and the leading ten covering about 0.8%. The material was CD4+ or CD8+ T cells sorted from blood, obtained in a trial of the OX40 agonist ivuxolimab. These TCRs come from an adult with an advanced solid tumor such as melanoma, head and neck, liver or kidney cancer.

This rearrangement joins TRBV28 to TRBJ2-3; D is perhaps TRBD2 (5 bases). The CDR3 is 18 amino acids. The V and J ends lost 1 base and 3 bases respectively, with 20 bases between them. Germline V gene sequence: CDR1 MDHEN, CDR2 SYDVKM. The CDR3 spells CASSLYLSAFSGTDTQYF. The CDR3 nucleotides read TGTGCCAGCAGTTTATACCTTAGCGCCTTCTCTGGGACAGATACGCAGTATTTT.

This clone was seen a few times. The genes are TRBV7-8 and TRBJ1-1; possible D gene TRBD1, 6 bases. The CDR3 has 15 residues. V shed 0 bases and J shed 1 base, with 9 bases lying between them. CDR1 and CDR2 from the germline V gene are SGHVS and FQNEAQ. The CDR3 DNA reads TGTGCCAGCAGCTTAGCGGACAGTCCGAACACTGAAGCTTTCTTT. Its protein product is CASSLADSPNTEAFF.

This rearrangement joins TRBV18 to TRBJ2-7, with D possibly being TRBD2 (5 bases). The CDR3 is made up of 14 amino acids. Germline V CDR1 and CDR2: KGHSH, LQKENI. The V gene lost 2 bases and the J gene lost 0 bases, with 8 bases spanning the gap. CDR3 in amino acids: CASSPSRDSYEQYF. In nucleotides, the CDR3 is TGTGCCAGCTCACCAAGTCGGGACTCCTACGAGCAGTACTTC.

This chain connects TRBV19 to TRBJ1-2; D is perhaps TRBD1 (5 bases). Per the germline V gene, CDR1 is LNHDA and CDR2 is SQIVND (reference sequence). V was shortened by 3 bases and J by 4 bases, with 18 bases between the two germline ends. The CDR3 totals 16 residues. CDR3 loop: CASSIIDSPRSYGYTF. The DNA of the CDR3 is TGTGCCAGTAGTATCATAGACAGTCCCAGAAGCTATGGCTACACCTTC.

The chain is built from TRBV14 and TRBJ2-3, with D unclear. This CDR3 is 15 amino acids long. Germline V gives CDR1 SGHDN, CDR2 FVKESK. The ends were cut back, 4 bases at V and 0 bases at J, with 11 bases in the middle. The CDR3 DNA is TGTGCCAGCAGCCTCTTGACGGCCAGCACAGATACGCAGTATTTT. This gives the protein CASSLLTASTDTQYF.

The chain joins TRBV29-1 to TRBJ2-7; D possibly uses TRBD1 or TRBD2 (6 bases each). Germline assignment: CDR1 SQVTM and CDR2 ANQGSEA. The CDR3 runs 13 residues. V lost 3 bases, J lost 2 bases, and 11 bases lay in between. This CDR3 is CSVDGGHPYEQYF. As DNA, the CDR3 is TGCAGCGTTGACGGGGGACATCCCTACGAGCAGTACTTC.

This clone was picked up one time. The chain recombines TRBV7-8 with TRBJ2-1; D is unresolved. The length of the CDR3 is 9 residues. The germline gives CDR1 SGHVS, CDR2 FQNEAQ. V lost 5 bases, J lost 15 bases, and 8 bases lay in between. This chain's CDR3 is CASSTRRFF. CDR3 in DNA: TGTGCCAGCAGCACCCGTAGGTTCTTC.

The chain joins TRBV27 to TRBJ2-7, with 11 bases matching TRBD2. Germline CDR1 MNHEY, CDR2 SMNVEV (reference sequence). The CDR3 loop spans 17 amino acids. V shed 3 bases and J 2 bases; nucleotides not matched to a gene: 9. The CDR3 loop reads CASSFLRTSGFPYEQYF. The CDR3 DNA follows: TGTGCCAGCAGTTTCCTTAGGACTAGCGGGTTCCCCTACGAGCAGTACTTC.

For the CDR3, the DNA is TGTGCCAGCAGCTTTTTATTATCGGGGGAAGCTTTCTTT. Protein: CASSFLLSGEAFF. This chain connects TRBV5-5 to TRBJ1-1; D gene unclear. Trimming shortened V by 2 bases and J by 8 bases, and 13 bases separated the two germline ends. CDR1 is SGHKS and CDR2 is YYEKEE in the germline V gene (reference sequence). CDR3 length: 13 amino acids.

The rearrangement uses TRBV6-5 and TRBJ2-7; the match to TRBD1 covers 11 bases. Trimming took 0 bases from V and 5 from J; bases not matched to a gene: 3. CDR3 size: 15 residues. Germline V gene sequence: CDR1 MNHEY, CDR2 SVGAGI. The CDR3 DNA reads TGTGCCAGCAGTTACTCGACGGACAGGGGGCACGAGCAGTACTTC. Protein sequence: CASSYSTDRGHEQYF.

This clone was recorded only once. The chain combines TRBV28 with TRBJ1-4; D remains ambiguous. CDR3 size: 12 residues. Germline loops: CDR1 MDHEN, CDR2 SYDVKM. Trimming cost V 10 bases and J 13 bases, with 19 bases left between them. The CDR3 DNA follows: TGTGCCACTCTCTATCGTCAGGACGTACTGTTTTTT. Translating gives CATLYRQDVLFF.

The chain is built from TRBV5-5 and TRBJ1-2; D is uncertain. The CDR3 spans 12 residues. The germline V gene encodes CDR1 SGHKS and CDR2 YYEKEE (reference sequence). V lost 0 bases to trimming and J lost 6 bases, with 6 bases between them. CDR3 nucleotides: TGTGCCAGCAGCTTGGCCCAGAATGGCTACACCTTC. It encodes CASSLAQNGYTF.

The chain carries TRBV4-2 and TRBJ1-3; D is undetermined. Trimming took off 0 bases at V and 4 bases at J, with 10 bases between the two ends. CDR1 and CDR2 from the germline V gene are LGHNA and YNFKEQ. The CDR3 consists of 15 residues. The DNA of the CDR3 is TGTGCCAGCAGCCAAGAGTACACCGTGGGAAACACCATATATTTT. Translated, it gives CASSQEYTVGNTIYF.

This chain joins TRBV4-1 and TRBJ1-1; unclear D gene. Trimming removed 2 bases at V and 1 base at J, with 8 bases between. Germline assignment: CDR1 MGHRA and CDR2 YSYEKL. The CDR3 contains 14 residues. CDR3: CASSQTRQNTEAFF. CDR3 coding DNA: TGCGCCAGCAGCCAAACCAGACAGAACACTGAAGCTTTCTTT.

CDR3 loop: CASPPASGSRNEQFF. The CDR3 DNA reads as TGTGCCAGCCCCCCGGCTAGCGGGAGCCGCAATGAGCAGTTCTTC. This chain connects TRBV28 to TRBJ2-1; 10 nucleotides align to TRBD2. The germline CDR1 and CDR2 sequences are MDHEN and SYDVKM. V lost 8 bases, J lost 6 bases, and 10 bases stayed unmatched. This CDR3 is built from 15 residues.

The chain carries TRBV4-2 and TRBJ2-2; a weak D match, TRBD2 (6 bases). The ends were cut back, 1 base at V and 5 bases at J, with 11 bases in the middle. The germline gives CDR1 LGHNA, CDR2 YNFKEQ. CDR3 length: 15 residues. The CDR3 reads CASSQVGGRTGELFF. Written as DNA, the CDR3 is TGTGCCAGCAGCCAAGTGGGGGGACGGACCGGGGAGCTGTTTTTT.

This clone was counted once. V usage is TRBV9 and J usage is TRBJ2-3; no clear D. The germline gives CDR1 SGDLS, CDR2 YYNGEE. This CDR3 has 15 amino acids. V lost 0 bases, J lost 4 bases, and 12 bases lay in between. The DNA for the CDR3 is TGTGCCAGCAGCGTAGGGGTCTCCTCCCCAGATACGCAGTATTTT. Its translation: CASSVGVSSPDTQYF.

The J gene is TRBJ2-7, the V gene TRBV5-1; D gene ambiguous. The V end lost 0 bases, the J end lost 2 bases, and 6 bases lay between the germline ends. The CDR3 runs to 13 residues. Germline V CDR1 and CDR2: SGHRS, YFSETQ. Here the CDR3 DNA reads TGCGCCAGCAGCTTGGACTATACCTACGAGCAGTACTTC. It translates to CASSLDYTYEQYF.

V and J are TRBV19 and TRBJ2-1; TRBD2 aligns across 13 bases. Germline values: CDR1 LNHDA, CDR2 SQIVND (reference sequence). The CDR3 contains 16 residues. The trim removed 8 bases at V and 2 bases at J, leaving 6 bases unmatched. In DNA, the CDR3 is TGTGCCAGTGTGGGACTAGCGGGACGCGCCTACAATGAGCAGTTCTTC. It is translated as CASVGLAGRAYNEQFF.

This chain joins TRBV19 and TRBJ1-2; perhaps TRBD1 as D (6 bases). The CDR3 has 14 amino acids. The V end was cut by 5 bases, the J end by 2 bases, with 12 bases between. Per the germline V gene, CDR1 is LNHDA and CDR2 is SQIVND (reference sequence). CDR3 DNA sequence: TGTGCCAGTAGTCCGACAGGTGGAAACTATGGCTACACCTTC. Translating it yields CASSPTGGNYGYTF.